This entry lists 6 T cell receptor beta chains sequenced from one sample in a study of low-dose radiotherapy and immunotherapy resistance in tumors. First-strand cDNA used TRAV- and TRBV-specific primers, covering alpha and beta chains. The TCRs were subjected to amplification over around 18 PCR cycles employing a constant-region primer in conjunction with a V-primer adapter. TCRdb reprocessed the reads via MiXCR and lists one record per CDR3 protein. The repertoire holds tens of thousands of distinct CDR3 sequences, approximately 20% seen once, with about 5.5% in the top ten. Time point denoted: before trial treatment. Sequencing was performed on PBMCs, taken before treatment. The source is a male donor with prostate cancer.

This clonotype was seen at least ten times. This rearrangement joins TRBV14 to TRBJ2-7; 9 nucleotides align to TRBD2. This CDR3 contains 15 residues. Germline V gene data show CDR1 as SGHDN and CDR2 as FVKESK. The ends lost 2 bases at V and 4 bases at J; junction bases unmatched: 6. The CDR3 region is CASSQYQRGVYEQYF. For the CDR3, the DNA is TGTGCCAGCAGCCAATACCAGCGGGGGGTTTACGAGCAGTACTTC.

The chain links TRBV5-1 to TRBJ2-1; 11 bases line up with TRBD1. Germline CDR1 is SGHRS and CDR2 is YFSETQ. This CDR3 region has 21 residues. After removal of 4 bases from V and 0 bases from J, the junction contained 18 bases not matched to a gene. CDR3 amino acids: CASSPYLGQGALLSSYNEQFF. The CDR3 nucleotides read TGCGCCAGCAGCCCCTATCTTGGACAGGGGGCTCTACTAAGCTCCTACAATGAGCAGTTCTTC.

This clonotype was observed many times. The chain links TRBV29-1 to TRBJ2-1, with 8 bases identical to TRBD2. The germline gives CDR1 SQVTM, CDR2 ANQGSEA. The CDR3 extends over 14 amino acids. The trim removed 6 bases at V and 3 bases at J, leaving 7 bases unmatched. CDR3 coding DNA: TGCAGCGTGTTAGCGGGAATCCTCTACAATGAGCAGTTCTTC. It is translated as CSVLAGILYNEQFF.

The sample holds many counts of this clonotype. This sequence joins TRBV20-1 and TRBJ2-7; 16 bases are shared with TRBD2. The CDR3 has 17 residues. Germline CDR1 reads DFQATT; CDR2 reads SNEGSKA (reference sequence). Trimming removed 1 base from V and 3 bases from J; junction bases left unmatched: 6. CDR3: CSARGGLAGGHYYEQYF. In nucleotides, the CDR3 is TGCAGTGCTAGAGGGGGACTAGCGGGGGGGCACTACTACGAGCAGTACTTC.

This clonotype was seen repeatedly, ten times or more. The V and J genes are TRBV12-3 or TRBV12-4 and TRBJ2-1; maybe TRBD2 (6 bases). The CDR3 is made up of 21 amino acids. V was pared by 7 bases and J by 0 bases, with 31 bases between. The CDR3, as DNA: TGTGCCAGCACCAAACGGGGCCGCGCGGGGTCATCGACGAGCTCCTACAATGAGCAGTTCTTC. This gives the protein CASTKRGRAGSSTSSYNEQFF.

This clonotype was picked up many times. The V call is TRBV5-1, the J call TRBJ2-1; D may be TRBD2 (5 bases). The V gene's germline CDR1 is SGHRS and CDR2 YFSETQ. CDR3 length: 17 residues. The V end lost 7 bases, the J end lost 0 bases, and 20 bases lay between the germline ends. This CDR3 is CASDRGGTGSSYNEQFF. The CDR3 nucleotides are TGCGCCAGCGATAGAGGAGGCACGGGGAGCTCCTACAATGAGCAGTTCTTC.